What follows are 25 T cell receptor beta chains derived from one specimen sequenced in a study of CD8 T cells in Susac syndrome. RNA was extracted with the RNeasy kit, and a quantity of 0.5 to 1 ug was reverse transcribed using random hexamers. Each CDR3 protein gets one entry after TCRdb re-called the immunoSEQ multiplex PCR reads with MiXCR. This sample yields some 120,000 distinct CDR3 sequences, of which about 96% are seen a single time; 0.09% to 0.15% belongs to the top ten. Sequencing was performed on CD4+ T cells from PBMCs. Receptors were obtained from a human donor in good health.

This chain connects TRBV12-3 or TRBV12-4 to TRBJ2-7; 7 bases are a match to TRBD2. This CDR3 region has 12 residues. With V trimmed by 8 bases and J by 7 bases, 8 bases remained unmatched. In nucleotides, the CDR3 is TGTGCCAGCCGGGACTATCCGGGGGAGCAGTACTTC. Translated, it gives CASRDYPGEQYF.

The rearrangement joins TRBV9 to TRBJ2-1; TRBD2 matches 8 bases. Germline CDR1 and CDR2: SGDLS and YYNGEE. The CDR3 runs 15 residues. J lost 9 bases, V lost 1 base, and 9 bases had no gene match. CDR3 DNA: TGTGCCAGCAGCGTATCCGGGAGGGCCCCTAGTGAGCAGTTCTTC. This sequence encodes CASSVSGRAPSEQFF.

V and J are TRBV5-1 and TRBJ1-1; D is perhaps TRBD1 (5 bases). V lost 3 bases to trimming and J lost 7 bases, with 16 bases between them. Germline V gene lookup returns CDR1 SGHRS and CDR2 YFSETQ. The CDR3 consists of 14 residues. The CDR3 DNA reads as TGCGCCAGCAGCTCGGGGGGAGGGGCAATTGAAGCTTTCTTT. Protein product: CASSSGGGAIEAFF. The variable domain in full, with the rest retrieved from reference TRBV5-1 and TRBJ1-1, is KAGVTQTPRYLIKTRGQQVTLSCSPISGHRSVSWYQQTPGQGLQFLFEYFSETQRNKGNFPGRFSGRQFSNSRSEMNVSTLELGDSALYLCASSSGGGAIEAFFGQGTRLTVV.

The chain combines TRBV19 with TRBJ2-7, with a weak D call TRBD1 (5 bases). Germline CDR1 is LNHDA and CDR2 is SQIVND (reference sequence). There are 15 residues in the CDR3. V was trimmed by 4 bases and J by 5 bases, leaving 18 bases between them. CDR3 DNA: TGTGCCAGTAGTAGGGGAAGGGGCAGATTGAACGAGCAGTACTTC. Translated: CASSRGRGRLNEQYF. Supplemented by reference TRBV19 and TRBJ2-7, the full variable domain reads DGGITQSPKYLFRKEGQNVTLSCEQNLNHDAMYWYRQDPGQGLRLIYYSQIVNDFQKGDIAEGYSVSREKKESFPLTVTSAQKNPTAFYLCASSRGRGRLNEQYFGPGTRLTVT.

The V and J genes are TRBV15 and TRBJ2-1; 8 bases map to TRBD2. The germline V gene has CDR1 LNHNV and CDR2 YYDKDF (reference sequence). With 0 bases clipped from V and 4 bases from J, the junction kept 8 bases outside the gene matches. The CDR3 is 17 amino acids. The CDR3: CATSRDLAGGLYNEQFF. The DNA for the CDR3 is TGTGCCACCAGCAGAGATTTGGCGGGAGGTCTTTACAATGAGCAGTTCTTC. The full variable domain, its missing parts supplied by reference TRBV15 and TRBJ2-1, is DAMVIQNPRYQVTQFGKPVTLSCSQTLNHNVMYWYQQKSSQAPKLLFHYYDKDFNNEADTPDNFQSRRPNTSFCFLDIRSPGLGDTAMYLCATSRDLAGGLYNEQFFGPGTRLTVL.

The DNA of the CDR3 is TGTGCCAGCTCACAAAGCGGACAGGGCAGGGGTGAGCAGTTCTTC. Translation gives CASSQSGQGRGEQFF. The chain uses TRBV18 and TRBJ2-1; 8 nucleotides agree with TRBD1. The trim removed 4 bases at V and 9 bases at J, leaving 11 bases unmatched. Per the germline V gene, CDR1 is KGHSH and CDR2 is LQKENI. CDR3 length equals 15 residues.

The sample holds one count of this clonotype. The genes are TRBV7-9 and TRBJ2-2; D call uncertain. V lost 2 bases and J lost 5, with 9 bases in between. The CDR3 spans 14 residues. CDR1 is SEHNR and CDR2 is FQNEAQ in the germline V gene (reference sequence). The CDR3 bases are TGTGCCAGCAGCTTAATCGAACTGACCGGGGAGCTGTTTTTT. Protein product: CASSLIELTGELFF.

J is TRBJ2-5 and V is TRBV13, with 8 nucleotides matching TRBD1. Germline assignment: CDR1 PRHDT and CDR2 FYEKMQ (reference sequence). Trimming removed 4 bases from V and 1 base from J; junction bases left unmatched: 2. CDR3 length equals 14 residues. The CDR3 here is CASSSTGAQETQYF. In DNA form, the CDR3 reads TGTGCCAGCAGCTCGACAGGGGCCCAAGAGACCCAGTACTTC.

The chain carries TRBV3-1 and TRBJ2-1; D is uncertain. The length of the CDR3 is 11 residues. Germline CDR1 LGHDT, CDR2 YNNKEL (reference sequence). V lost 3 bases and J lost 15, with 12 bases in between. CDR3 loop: CASSQVGEWFF. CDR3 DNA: TGTGCCAGCAGCCAGGTGGGTGAGTGGTTCTTC.

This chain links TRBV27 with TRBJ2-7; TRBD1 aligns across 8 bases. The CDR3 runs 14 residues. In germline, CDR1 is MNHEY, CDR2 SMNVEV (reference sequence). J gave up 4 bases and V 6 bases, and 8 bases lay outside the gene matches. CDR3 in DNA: TGTGCCAGCAGCCTCCGGGACAGGAATTACGAGCAGTACTTC. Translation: CASSLRDRNYEQYF.

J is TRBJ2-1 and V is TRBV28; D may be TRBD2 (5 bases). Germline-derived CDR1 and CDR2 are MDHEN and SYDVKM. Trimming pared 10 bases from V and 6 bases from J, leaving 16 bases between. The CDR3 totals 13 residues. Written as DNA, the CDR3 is TGTGCCATCCTCTCTGGGCTAGCCAATGAGCAGTTCTTC. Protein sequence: CAILSGLANEQFF.

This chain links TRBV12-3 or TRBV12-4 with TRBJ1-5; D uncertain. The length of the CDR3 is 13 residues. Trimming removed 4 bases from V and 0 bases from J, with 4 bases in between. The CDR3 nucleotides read TGTGCCAGCAGTTACATTAGCAATCAGCCCCAGCATTTT. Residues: CASSYISNQPQHF.

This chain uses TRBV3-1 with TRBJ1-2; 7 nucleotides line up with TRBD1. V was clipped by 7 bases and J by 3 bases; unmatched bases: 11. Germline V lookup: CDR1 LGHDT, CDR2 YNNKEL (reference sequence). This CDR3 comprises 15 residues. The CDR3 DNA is TGTGCCAGCACCCGAGGGAGGGGGCACGACTATGGCTACACCTTC. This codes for CASTRGRGHDYGYTF.

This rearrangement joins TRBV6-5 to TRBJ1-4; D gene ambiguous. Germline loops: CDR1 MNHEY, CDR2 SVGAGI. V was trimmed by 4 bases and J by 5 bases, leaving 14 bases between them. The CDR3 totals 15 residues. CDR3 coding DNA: TGTGCCAGCAGTTTTCGGCTACTGGGGAATGAAAAACTGTTTTTT. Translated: CASSFRLLGNEKLFF.

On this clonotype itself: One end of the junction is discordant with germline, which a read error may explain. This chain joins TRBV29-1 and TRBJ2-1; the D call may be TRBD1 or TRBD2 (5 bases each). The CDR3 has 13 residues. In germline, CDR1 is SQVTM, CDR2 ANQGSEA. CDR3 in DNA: TGCAGCGCTGAAAGGGGAGCATCCAATGAGCAGTTCTTC. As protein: CSAERGASNEQFF.

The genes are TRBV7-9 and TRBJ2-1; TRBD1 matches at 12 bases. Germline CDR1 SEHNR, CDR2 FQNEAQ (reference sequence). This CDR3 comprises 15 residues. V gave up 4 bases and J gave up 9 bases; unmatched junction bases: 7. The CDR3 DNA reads TGTGCCAGCAGCTCGGCCGGGACAGGGGGCAGTGAGCAGTTCTTC. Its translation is CASSSAGTGGSEQFF.

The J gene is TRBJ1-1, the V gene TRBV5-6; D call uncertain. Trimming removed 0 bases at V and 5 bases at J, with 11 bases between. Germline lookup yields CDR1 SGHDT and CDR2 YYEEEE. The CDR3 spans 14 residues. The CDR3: CASSLGRSWTEAFF. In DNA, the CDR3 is TGTGCCAGCAGCTTGGGGCGGTCCTGGACTGAAGCTTTCTTT.

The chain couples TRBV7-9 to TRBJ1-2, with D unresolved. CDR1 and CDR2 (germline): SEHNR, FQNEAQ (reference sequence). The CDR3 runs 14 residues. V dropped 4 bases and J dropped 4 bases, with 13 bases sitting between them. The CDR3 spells CASSSTGPPYGYTF. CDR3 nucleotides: TGTGCCAGCAGCTCGACGGGCCCTCCCTATGGCTACACCTTC.

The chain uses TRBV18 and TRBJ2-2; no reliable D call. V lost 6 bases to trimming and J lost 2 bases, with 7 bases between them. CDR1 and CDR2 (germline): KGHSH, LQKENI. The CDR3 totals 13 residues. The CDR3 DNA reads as TGTGCCAGCTCGCGTCCAAACACCGGGGAGCTGTTTTTT. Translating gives CASSRPNTGELFF.

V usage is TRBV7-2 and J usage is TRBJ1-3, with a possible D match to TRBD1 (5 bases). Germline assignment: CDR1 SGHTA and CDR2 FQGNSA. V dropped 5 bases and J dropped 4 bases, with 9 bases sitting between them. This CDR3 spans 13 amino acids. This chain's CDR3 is CASSRDPGNTIYF. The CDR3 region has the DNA TGTGCCAGCAGCCGGGACCCGGGAAACACCATATATTTT.

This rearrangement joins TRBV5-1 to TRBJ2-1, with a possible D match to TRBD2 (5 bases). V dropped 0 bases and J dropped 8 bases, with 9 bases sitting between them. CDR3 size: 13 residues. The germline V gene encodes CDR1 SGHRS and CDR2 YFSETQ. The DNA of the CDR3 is TGCGCCAGCAGCTTGGAGCTAGCCGATGAGCAGTTCTTC. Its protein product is CASSLELADEQFF.

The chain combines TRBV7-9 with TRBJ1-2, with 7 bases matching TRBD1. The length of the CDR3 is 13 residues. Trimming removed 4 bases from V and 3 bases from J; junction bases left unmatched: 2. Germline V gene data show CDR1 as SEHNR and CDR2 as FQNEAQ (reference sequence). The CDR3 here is CASSSDRDYGYTF. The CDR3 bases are TGTGCCAGCAGCTCTGACAGGGACTATGGCTACACCTTC.

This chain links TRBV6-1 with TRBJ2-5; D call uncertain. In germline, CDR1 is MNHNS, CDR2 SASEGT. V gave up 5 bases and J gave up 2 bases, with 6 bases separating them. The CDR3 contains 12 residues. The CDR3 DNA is TGTGCCAGCAGTTCGTGGCAAGAGACCCAGTACTTC. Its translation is CASSSWQETQYF.

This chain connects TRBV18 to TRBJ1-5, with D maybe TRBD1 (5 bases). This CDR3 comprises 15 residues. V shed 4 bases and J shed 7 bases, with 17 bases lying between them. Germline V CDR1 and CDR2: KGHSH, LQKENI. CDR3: CASSLNRGRGQPQHF. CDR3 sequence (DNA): TGTGCCAGCTCACTAAACCGGGGCCGTGGACAGCCCCAGCATTTT.

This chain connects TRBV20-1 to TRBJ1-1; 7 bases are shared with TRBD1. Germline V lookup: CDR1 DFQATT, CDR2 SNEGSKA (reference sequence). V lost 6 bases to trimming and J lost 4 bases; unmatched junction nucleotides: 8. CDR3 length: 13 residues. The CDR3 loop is CSATTGSGTEAFF. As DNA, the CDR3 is TGCAGTGCAACGACAGGGTCTGGCACTGAAGCTTTCTTT.